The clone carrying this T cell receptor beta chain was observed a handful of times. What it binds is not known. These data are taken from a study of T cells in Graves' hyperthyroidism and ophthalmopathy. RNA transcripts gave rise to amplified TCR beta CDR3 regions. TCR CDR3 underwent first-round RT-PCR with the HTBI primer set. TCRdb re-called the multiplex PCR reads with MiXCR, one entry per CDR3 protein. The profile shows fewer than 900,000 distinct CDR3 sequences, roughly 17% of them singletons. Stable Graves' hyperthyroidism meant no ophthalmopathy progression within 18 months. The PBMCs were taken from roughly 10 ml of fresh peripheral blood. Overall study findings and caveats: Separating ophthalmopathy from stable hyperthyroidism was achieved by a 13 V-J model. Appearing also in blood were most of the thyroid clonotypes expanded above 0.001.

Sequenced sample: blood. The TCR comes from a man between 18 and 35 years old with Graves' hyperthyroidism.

In DNA form, the CDR3 reads TGTGCCAGCAGCGTAGGACAGGGCCTTCGGAACACCATATATTTT. Translation: CASSVGQGLRNTIYF. This sequence joins TRBV9 and TRBJ1-3, with 7 positions matching TRBD1. This CDR3 contains 15 residues. The germline gives CDR1 SGDLS, CDR2 YYNGEE. V lost 0 bases, J lost 7 bases, and 7 bases stayed unmatched.